One sample yielded the 8 T cell receptor beta chains listed below, sequenced in a study of blood T cell repertoires in COVID-19. This table comes from immunoSEQ multiplex PCR, and its TCRdb copy is limited to in-frame clones, with some not included. In the table there are under 200,000 clones, around four fifths of which are singletons. The material sequenced was peripheral blood. The source of these receptors is an elderly woman with COVID-19, enrolled during active disease.

J is TRBJ1-2 and V is TRBV28; tentative D call: TRBD1 (5 bases). V lost 9 bases to trimming and J lost 5 bases, with 10 bases between them. There are 11 residues in the CDR3. The germline V gene encodes CDR1 MDHEN and CDR2 SYDVKM. The CDR3 reads CASGTEYGYTF. CDR3 in DNA: TGTGCCAGTGGGACTGAATATGGCTACACCTTC.

The rearrangement links TRBV20-1 to TRBJ2-3; D is unresolved. The CDR3 has 16 residues. CDR1 and CDR2 from the germline V gene are DFQATT and SNEGSKA (reference sequence). Trimming shortened V by 3 bases and J by 2 bases, and 18 bases separated the two germline ends. The CDR3 sequence: CSASSSRHFFTDTQYF. The CDR3 DNA reads TGCAGTGCTAGTAGCAGCCGACACTTCTTCACAGATACGCAGTATTTT.

The chain combines TRBV7-6 with TRBJ1-1, with D hard to call. The CDR3 totals 16 residues. Germline values: CDR1 SGHVS, CDR2 FNYEAQ. V was trimmed by 6 bases and J by 2 bases, leaving 19 bases between them. CDR3: CASSLTTRQVNTEAFF. The CDR3 coding sequence is TGTGCCAGCAGTCTAACCACCAGGCAGGTAAACACTGAAGCTTTCTTT.

The J gene is TRBJ2-6, the V gene TRBV9; D remains ambiguous. Germline-derived CDR1 and CDR2 are SGDLS and YYNGEE. V lost 0 bases to trimming and J lost 1 base, with 5 bases between them. The CDR3 runs 15 residues. The CDR3: CASSVVLSGANVLTF. The CDR3 nucleotides read TGTGCCAGCAGCGTAGTGCTATCTGGGGCCAACGTCCTGACTTTC.

The V gene is TRBV5-6, the J gene TRBJ1-5, with D possibly matching TRBD1 (5 bases). Looked up from germline, CDR1 is SGHDT and CDR2 is YYEEEE. CDR3 size: 13 residues. With 4 bases removed from V and 7 bases from J, the gap between germline ends came to 12 bases. CDR3 region: CASSPLGGQPQHF. In nucleotides, the CDR3 is TGTGCCAGCAGCCCATTGGGGGGGCAGCCCCAGCATTTT. Full variable domain (remainder filled in from reference TRBV5-6 and TRBJ1-5): DAGVTQSPTHLIKTRGQQVTLRCSPKSGHDTVSWYQQALGQGPQFIFQYYEEEERQRGNFPDRFSGHQFPNYSSELNVNALLLGDSALYLCASSPLGGQPQHFGDGTRLSIL.

V and J are TRBV6-5 and TRBJ1-2; unclear D gene. With 2 bases removed from V and 2 bases from J, the gap between germline ends came to 15 bases. Per the germline V gene, CDR1 is MNHEY and CDR2 is SVGAGI. This CDR3 is built from 16 residues. CDR3: CASSYPLRGGNYGYTF. The CDR3 coding sequence is TGTGCCAGCAGTTACCCGTTGAGAGGTGGCAACTATGGCTACACCTTC.

This CDR3 is CASSWIKQGAKAFF. For the CDR3, the DNA is TGTGCCAGCAGTTGGATAAAACAGGGGGCTAAAGCTTTCTTT. V gene TRBV6-5 combines with J gene TRBJ1-1, with TRBD1 identical over 9 bases. The germline gives CDR1 MNHEY, CDR2 SVGAGI. The CDR3 loop spans 14 amino acids. V shed 4 bases and J 9 bases; nucleotides not matched to a gene: 9.

V usage is TRBV3-1 (or the pseudogene TRBV3-2) and J usage is TRBJ2-5; possibly TRBD2 for D (6 bases). The V end lost 1 base, the J end lost 5 bases, and 8 bases lay between the germline ends. Germline assignment: CDR1 LGHDT and CDR2 YNNKEL (reference sequence). This CDR3 region has 13 residues. The CDR3 region has the DNA TGTGCCAGCAGCCAAGGGCGGGGCGAGACCCAGTACTTC. It encodes CASSQGRGETQYF.